A selection of T cell receptor beta chains follows, all from one sample in a study of CXCR3-negative and CXCR3-positive naive CD8 T cells. TCRdb reanalyzed the 5' RACE reads, giving one entry per CDR3 protein sequence and no DNA. The table lists tens of thousands of distinct CDR3 sequences, with around 0.53% in the top ten. The specimen sequenced was naive CXCR3+ CD8+ T cells from blood. These receptors were obtained from a human donor in good health. Some clones in this sample may be carry-over from other donors' samples. The CDR3 runs from the conserved cysteine through the conserved F or W.

>TRBJ1-2|TRBV28|11
CATNEVYGYTF
>TRBJ2-1|TRBV20-1|13
CSASQSSYNEQFF
>TRBJ2-1|TRBV4-1|15
CASSQEQAGDIKQFF
>TRBJ2-7|TRBV13|15
CASSTYSGPIYEQYF
>TRBJ2-3|TRBV28|15
CASSPERAAGDTQYF
>TRBJ2-1|TRBV4-1|13
CASKRTGDNEQFF
>TRBJ2-3|TRBV5-4|13
CASPGGPPDTQYF
>TRBJ2-7|TRBV28|14
CASTTTGGSYEQYF
>TRBJ2-2|TRBV4-2|16
CASSQEREDLPGELFF
>TRBJ2-7|TRBV23-1|18
CASSLIRGPSYGPYEQYF
>TRBJ2-1|TRBV9|17
CASSVEDGFSSYNEQFF
>TRBJ2-1|TRBV6-2/TRBV6-3|13
CASSGGRGNEQFF
>TRBJ1-1|TRBV4-3|16
CASSQDTGYVGTEAFF
>TRBJ1-1|TRBV14|12
CASSPVTVEAFF
>TRBJ2-4|TRBV4-1|14
CASSRAGNGDIQYF
>TRBJ1-2|TRBV6-6|16
CASSFTTSAPNYGYTF
>TRBJ2-7|TRBV28|13
CASNHRGNYEQYF
>TRBJ2-3|TRBV9|15
CASSAGGGITDTQYF
>TRBJ1-6|TRBV14|17
CASSPGQGLSSNSPLHF
>TRBJ2-2|TRBV29-1|14
CSVHTVSGGGELFF
>TRBJ2-5|TRBV28|18
CASSLSLSLAGKKETQYF
>TRBJ2-5|TRBV28|12
CASQGSQETQYF
>TRBJ1-3|TRBV24-1|13
CATSLGTGNTIYF
>TRBJ1-2|TRBV25-1|17
CASSEYFAQVLGYGYTF
>TRBJ2-3|TRBV29-1|15
CSVHRTSGSTDTQYF
>TRBJ2-5|TRBV6-6|16
CASSNPGGVEQETQYF
>TRBJ2-7|TRBV28|16
CASSFPPVGVYDEQYF
>TRBJ2-7|TRBV5-4|14
CASSAGGYLDEQYF
>TRBJ2-1|TRBV28|15
CASSLAGGWYNEQFF
>TRBJ2-7|TRBV5-5|16
CASSLSGVAEGYEQYF
>TRBJ2-1|TRBV28|15
CASSLGTAIYNEQFF
>TRBJ2-7|TRBV6-5|12
CASESLSYEQYF
>TRBJ1-2|TRBV29-1|14
CSVDLRGNSYGYTF
>TRBJ2-2|TRBV4-3|15
CASSSGTSATGELFF
>TRBJ2-7|TRBV6-6|17
CASSYAPGTSGSYEQYF
>TRBJ2-1|TRBV6-5|15
CASSYNGGAYNEQFF
>TRBJ2-2|TRBV7-8|16
CASSLYGGQGSGELFF
>TRBJ2-1|TRBV27|13
CASSGTGINEQFF
>TRBJ1-2|TRBV29-1|11
CSVVGEDGYTF
>TRBJ2-7|TRBV14|13
CASSRDFSYEQYF
>TRBJ2-7|TRBV13|15
CASKTRTLGDSEQYF
>TRBJ2-1|TRBV6-5|19
CASSYSFRGDVGSYNEQFF
>TRBJ2-1|TRBV5-1|17
CASSLEGGPRDWNEQFF
>TRBJ1-2|TRBV29-1|14
CSVEDQGSPYGYTF
>TRBJ2-3|TRBV5-5|16
CASRGQTAGLTDTQYF
>TRBJ2-2|TRBV5-4|12
CASSFWAGELFF
>TRBJ2-7|TRBV6-5|11
CASSVNGEQYF
>TRBJ2-7|TRBV9|14
CASSPPGTPYEQYF
>TRBJ2-4|TRBV28|17
CASSQGTSGGAMDIQYF
>TRBJ2-3|TRBV28|15
CASSSRSGGTDTQYF
>TRBJ1-2|TRBV7-9|15
CASSPTPGGTYGYTF